These 9 T cell receptor beta chains were sequenced from one sample in a study of blood T cell repertoires in COVID-19. Generated by immunoSEQ multiplex PCR, the TCRdb table keeps only in-frame clones and is missing some. Altogether 25,000 to 35,000 clones are present, roughly 80% being singletons, with the ten largest covering around 16%. Sequencing was carried out using peripheral blood. The source of these receptors is an older woman with acute or convalescent COVID-19.

This chain links TRBV20-1 with TRBJ2-1; no reliable D call. The germline V gene has CDR1 DFQATT and CDR2 SNEGSKA (reference sequence). Trimming removed 7 bases from V and 10 bases from J, with 11 bases in between. There are 10 residues in the CDR3. This CDR3 is CSVAAREQFF. The CDR3 bases are TGCAGTGTGGCGGCGAGGGAGCAGTTCTTC.

This chain joins TRBV10-2 and TRBJ1-2; D may be TRBD1 (6 bases). Deletions cut 4 bases from V and 0 bases from J, with 24 bases between. The CDR3 loop spans 19 amino acids. Germline V gene sequence: CDR1 WSHSY, CDR2 SAAADI. The chain's CDR3 is CASSVFSSSIQGTNYGYTF. DNA of the CDR3: TGCGCCAGCAGTGTGTTTAGTAGTTCCATACAGGGTACTAACTATGGCTACACCTTC.

V and J are TRBV28 and TRBJ1-2, with a possible D match to TRBD1 (6 bases). Germline values: CDR1 MDHEN, CDR2 SYDVKM. This CDR3 has 15 residues. Trimming stripped 3 bases from V and 4 bases from J, with 15 bases between. The CDR3 DNA reads as TGTGCCAGCAGTTTTCAAACATTAGGGGGCTATGGCTACACCTTC. Translation: CASSFQTLGGYGYTF.

V gene TRBV12-3 or TRBV12-4 combines with J gene TRBJ2-3; D is perhaps TRBD1 (5 bases). The CDR3 extends over 13 amino acids. V was pared by 6 bases and J by 10 bases, with 17 bases between. CDR3 sequence reads: CASRPQDLSAQYF. DNA of the CDR3: TGTGCCAGCAGACCACAGGATTTATCAGCGCAGTATTTT.

This clone was counted once. The V call is TRBV9, the J call TRBJ1-1, with TRBD1 matching 12 bases. Trimming removed 0 bases from V and 4 bases from J; junction bases left unmatched: 1. CDR1 is SGDLS and CDR2 is YYNGEE in the germline V gene. CDR3 length equals 15 residues. CDR3 nucleotides: TGTGCCAGCAGCGTAGAGGGACAGGGGGCCACTGAAGCTTTCTTT. Encoded protein: CASSVEGQGATEAFF. Supplemented by reference TRBV9 and TRBJ1-1, the full variable domain reads DSGVTQTPKHLITATGQRVTLRCSPRSGDLSVYWYQQSLDQGLQFLIQYYNGEERAKGNILERFSAQQFPDLHSELNLSSLELGDSALYFCASSVEGQGATEAFFGQGTRLTVV.

The chain uses TRBV2 and TRBJ1-2, with D possibly being TRBD1 (5 bases). The CDR3 extends over 12 amino acids. The V and J ends lost 7 bases and 4 bases respectively, with 10 bases between them. From germline, CDR1 is SNHLY and CDR2 FYNNEI. CDR3 in amino acids: CASTEGSYGYTF. DNA of the CDR3: TGTGCCAGCACTGAGGGGAGCTATGGCTACACCTTC.

The chain recombines TRBV5-6 with TRBJ1-1, with 11 bases aligning to TRBD1. This CDR3 region has 16 residues. With V trimmed by 2 bases and J by 6 bases, 9 bases remained unmatched. Germline assignment: CDR1 SGHDT and CDR2 YYEEEE. CDR3 region: CASSFLGQGAYSEAFF. CDR3 DNA: TGTGCCAGCAGCTTCCTCGGACAGGGGGCATATTCTGAAGCTTTCTTT.

This chain connects TRBV9 to TRBJ2-2, with D perhaps matching TRBD2 (5 bases). The V gene's germline CDR1 is SGDLS and CDR2 YYNGEE. Deletions cut 0 bases from V and 0 bases from J, with 9 bases between. This CDR3 contains 16 residues. This CDR3 is CASSVEGSANTGELFF. The CDR3 nucleotides are TGTGCCAGCAGCGTAGAAGGGAGCGCGAACACCGGGGAGCTGTTTTTT.

V usage is TRBV24-1 and J usage is TRBJ2-1, with a possible D match to TRBD1 (6 bases). The ends were cut back, 9 bases at V and 0 bases at J, with 11 bases in the middle. The V gene's germline CDR1 is KGHDR and CDR2 SFDVKD. The CDR3 is 14 amino acids. CDR3 residues: CATGGRSSYNEQFF. CDR3 coding DNA: TGTGCCACCGGGGGCAGAAGCTCCTACAATGAGCAGTTCTTC.